This TCR beta chain is from a study of identical twins. Study-wide results and limits: Donors were not followed over many years; analysis was cross-sectional. The authors noted that invariant MAIT and iNKT cells could partly confound zero-insertion analyses.

This clonotype was detected a few times. Antigen unknown. A single record per CDR3 protein comes from TCRdb applying MiXCR to the 5' RACE reads. The data hold around 480,000 distinct CDR3 sequences, with approximately 15% observed a single time. Per the germline V gene, CDR1 is MNHEY and CDR2 is SMNVEV (reference sequence). The CDR3 has 14 residues. V was shortened by 5 bases and J by 5 bases, with 15 bases between the two germline ends. This sample was also put to use in a study of yellow fever vaccine responses in identical twins.

The receptor's source is a woman aged 18-29 years in good health. The sequencing input was CD4+ T cells sorted from blood. V usage is TRBV27 and J usage is TRBJ2-5, with D possibly being TRBD1 (6 bases). DNA for the CDR3: TGTGCCAGCAGTATCAACACGAGGGGGGAGACCCAGTACTTC. Residues: CASSINTRGETQYF.